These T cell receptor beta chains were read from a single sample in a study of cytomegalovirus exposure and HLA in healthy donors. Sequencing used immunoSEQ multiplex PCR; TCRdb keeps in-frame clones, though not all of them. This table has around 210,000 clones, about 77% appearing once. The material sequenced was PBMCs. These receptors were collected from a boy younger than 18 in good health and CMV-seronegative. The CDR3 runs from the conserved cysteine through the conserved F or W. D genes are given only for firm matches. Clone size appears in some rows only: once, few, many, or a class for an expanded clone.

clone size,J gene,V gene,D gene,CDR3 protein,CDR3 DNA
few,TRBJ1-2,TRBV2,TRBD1,CASSETGPPDGYTF,TGTGCCAGCAGTGAGACAGGGCCGCCTGACGGCTACACCTTC
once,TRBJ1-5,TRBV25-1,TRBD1,CASSAQGQPQHF,TGTGCCAGCAGCGCACAGGGGCAGCCCCAGCATTTT
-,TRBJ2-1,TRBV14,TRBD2,CASSQVKVRAGGMDEQFF,TGTGCCAGCAGCCAAGTGAAAGTTAGAGCGGGAGGGATGGATGAGCAGTTCTTC
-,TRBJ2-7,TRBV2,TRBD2,CASSPGLAGVSYEQYF,TGTGCCAGCAGTCCGGGACTAGCGGGGGTCTCCTACGAGCAGTACTTC
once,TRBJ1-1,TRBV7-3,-,CASSLLAQDPRMNTEAFF,TGTGCCAGCAGCTTACTCGCACAGGATCCGAGGATGAACACTGAAGCTTTCTTT
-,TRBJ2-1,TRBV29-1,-,CSVAPTDPYNEQFF,TGCAGCGTTGCTCCGACAGATCCCTACAATGAGCAGTTCTTC
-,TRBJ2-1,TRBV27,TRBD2,CASSLAGHYNEQFF,TGTGCCAGCAGCCTAGCGGGTCACTACAATGAGCAGTTCTTC
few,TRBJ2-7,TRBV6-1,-,CASTASGAIYEQYF,TGTGCCAGCACAGCGTCAGGGGCAATATACGAGCAGTACTTC
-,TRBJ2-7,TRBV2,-,CANMDRGYEQYF,TGTGCCAACATGGACAGAGGCTACGAGCAGTACTTC
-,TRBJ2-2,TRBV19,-,CASSIGGGSNTGELFF,TGTGCCAGTAGTATTGGTGGCGGATCGAACACCGGGGAGCTGTTTTTT
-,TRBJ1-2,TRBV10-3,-,CAISEGDVRGYGYTF,TGTGCCATCAGTGAAGGTGACGTTCGGGGCTATGGCTACACCTTC
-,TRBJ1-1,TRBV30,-,CAWSVSNRLEAFF,TGTGCCTGGAGCGTCTCCAACAGGCTGGAAGCTTTCTTT
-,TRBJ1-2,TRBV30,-,CAWSVIGRVYGYTF,TGTGCCTGGAGTGTCATTGGGCGTGTCTATGGCTACACCTTC
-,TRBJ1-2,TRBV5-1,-,CASSFDRGYTF,TGCGCCAGCAGCTTCGACAGGGGCTACACCTTC
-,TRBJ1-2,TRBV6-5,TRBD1,CASSLDRGLFDGYTF,TGTGCCAGCAGTTTGGACAGGGGGCTTTTCGATGGCTACACCTTC
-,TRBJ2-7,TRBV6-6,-,CASSYSTAYEQYF,TGTGCCAGCAGTTACTCGACTGCCTACGAGCAGTACTTC
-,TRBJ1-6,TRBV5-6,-,CASSLDRFSSPLHF,TGTGCCAGCAGCTTGGACAGGTTCTCTTCACCCCTCCACTTT